The subject of this entry is one T cell receptor (beta chain). Its antigen remains unknown. Germline CDR1 is MNHNS and CDR2 is SASEGT. The length of the CDR3 is 14 residues. V was clipped by 0 bases and J by 8 bases, with 13 bases between them. This specimen comes from a study of shared clonotypes between healthy human individuals. Overall study: Three plates each covered CD4 naive and memory; CD8 naive two, CD8 memory one.

Study-level results: When naive CD4 clonotypes were compared across a few donors, 4% to 6.5% were shared. All-four-donor shared clonotypes had higher generation probabilities than non-shared clonotypes did.

Sequencing was performed with immunoSEQ multiplex PCR; in TCRdb, only in-frame clones are kept and a portion is missing. The sample lists over 2 million clones; less than 95% were seen once. It was into CD45RA+ naive and CD45RA-negative memory subsets that the CD4+ cells were split. Sequencing was carried out using naive CD4+ T cells from PBMCs. As for subset: CD45RA+ positively selected. This sequence originates from a man aged 18 to 30 in good health. Some clones in this sample may be carry-over from other donors' samples. This rearrangement joins TRBV6-1 to TRBJ1-2, with D perhaps TRBD1 (5 bases). CDR3: CASSEALGAWGYTF. The CDR3 DNA sequence: TGTGCCAGCAGTGAAGCTTTAGGGGCATGGGGCTACACCTTC.